Listed here is a single TCR beta chain. The antigen is not known. This CDR3 is built from 18 residues. Germline V gene sequence: CDR1 MNHEY, CDR2 SMNVEV (reference sequence). V trimming: 3 bases; J trimming: 5 bases; junction bases outside the gene matches: 10. This sample was taken from a study of brain T cells in children with intractable seizures. Study outcomes and limitations: HCMV serostatus was not known, and viral specificity came from CDR3 similarity only. Clones missing pre-surgery may reflect undersampling of that blood sample.

Time point noted: blood from clinic visit 5 months post-surgery; TSC patient then seizure free. Sequencing was limited to surgery cases with top T cell transcript signatures in brain tissue. Pre-surgery treatment included at least one anti-epileptic drug. TCRdb keeps only in-frame clones here, not all; method: immunoSEQ multiplex PCR. Of under 400,000 clones listed, about 94% are singletons. The source is a boy in the first two years of life with tuberous sclerosis and intractable seizures. The sample in question was peripheral blood, obtained 4 to 6 months after surgery. The V and J genes are TRBV27 and TRBJ2-2; 12 nucleotides line up with TRBD2. The CDR3 sequence: CASSFLLAGGRGTGELFF. DNA for the CDR3: TGTGCCAGCAGTTTCCTACTAGCGGGAGGACGAGGAACCGGGGAGCTGTTTTTT.